Described below is a single T cell receptor beta chain sequence and its context. Its antigen is still unknown. This sample stems from a study of cytomegalovirus exposure and HLA in healthy donors. The donors gave bone marrow, and they were healthy. PCR was performed using 60 Vbeta and 13 Jbeta primers. The table came from immunoSEQ multiplex PCR; TCRdb's copy has only in-frame clones and leaves some out. The table lists approximately 140,000 clones, approximately 80% of them singletons. The study, taken as a whole, reports: Solely CMV serostatus was available to characterize immune exposure. Previous analysis showed most TCR beta V segments were productive about 87% or about 30% of the time.

Trimming at V came to 7 bases and at J to 15 bases, leaving 2 bases not matched to a gene. Germline lookup yields CDR1 SGDLS and CDR2 YYNGEE. The CDR3 has 9 residues. The receptor was derived from a girl aged 2 to 10 in good health and CMV-seronegative. The chain recombines TRBV9 with TRBJ2-1; TRBD1 matches 9 bases. Sequences were obtained from PBMCs. The CDR3 DNA follows: TGTGCCAGCCCGGGACAGGGGTTCTTC. Encoded protein: CASPGQGFF.